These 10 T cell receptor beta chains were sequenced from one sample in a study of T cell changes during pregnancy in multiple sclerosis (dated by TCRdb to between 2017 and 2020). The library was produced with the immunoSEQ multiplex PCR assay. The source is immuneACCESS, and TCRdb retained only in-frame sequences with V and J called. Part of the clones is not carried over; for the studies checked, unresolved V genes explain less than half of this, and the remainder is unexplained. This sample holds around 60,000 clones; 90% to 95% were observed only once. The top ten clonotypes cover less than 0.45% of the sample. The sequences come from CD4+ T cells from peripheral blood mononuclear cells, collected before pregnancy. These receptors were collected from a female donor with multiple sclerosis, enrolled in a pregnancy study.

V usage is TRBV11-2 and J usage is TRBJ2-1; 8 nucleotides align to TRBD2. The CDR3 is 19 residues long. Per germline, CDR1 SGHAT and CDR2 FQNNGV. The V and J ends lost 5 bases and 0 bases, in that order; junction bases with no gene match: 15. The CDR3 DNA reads TGTGCCAGCAGCCGATCCGGGGGGGGGACCTTTAGCTCCTACAATGAGCAGTTCTTC. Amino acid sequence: CASSRSGGGTFSSYNEQFF.

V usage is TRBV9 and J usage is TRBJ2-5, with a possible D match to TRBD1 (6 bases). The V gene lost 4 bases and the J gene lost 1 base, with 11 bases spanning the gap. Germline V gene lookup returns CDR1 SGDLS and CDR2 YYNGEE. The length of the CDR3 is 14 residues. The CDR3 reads CASSKGTLQETQYF. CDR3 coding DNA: TGTGCCAGCAGCAAGGGGACACTCCAAGAGACCCAGTACTTC.

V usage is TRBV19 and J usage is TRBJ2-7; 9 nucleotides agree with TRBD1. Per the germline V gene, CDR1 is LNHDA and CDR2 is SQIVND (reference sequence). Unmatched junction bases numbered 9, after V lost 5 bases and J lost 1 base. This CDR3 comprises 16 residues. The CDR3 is CASSPLPGQGSYEQYF. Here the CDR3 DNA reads TGTGCCAGTAGTCCTTTACCGGGACAGGGATCCTACGAGCAGTACTTC.

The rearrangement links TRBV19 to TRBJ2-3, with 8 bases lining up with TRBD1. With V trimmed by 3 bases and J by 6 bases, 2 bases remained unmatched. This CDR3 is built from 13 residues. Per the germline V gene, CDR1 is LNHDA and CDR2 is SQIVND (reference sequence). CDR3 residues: CASSMAGGDTQYF. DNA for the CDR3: TGTGCCAGTAGTATGGCAGGGGGCGATACGCAGTATTTT.

As DNA, the CDR3 is TGTGCCAGCAGCTTAACAGCTAATCAGCCCCAGCATTTT. Translated: CASSLTANQPQHF. The V call is TRBV7-2, the J call TRBJ1-5; no definite D call. CDR1 is SGHTA and CDR2 is FQGNSA in the germline V gene. This CDR3 region has 13 residues. Between the trimmed V and J ends, which lost 2 bases and 4 bases, there was a span of 6 bases. The whole variable domain, filled in from reference TRBV7-2 and TRBJ1-5, reads GAGVSQSPSNKVTEKGKDVELRCDPISGHTALYWYRQSLGQGLEFLIYFQGNSAPDKSGLPSDRFSAERTGGSVSTLTIQRTQQEDSAVYLCASSLTANQPQHFGDGTRLSIL.

CDR3 region: CASSRGTSTDTQYF. The DNA for the CDR3 is TGTGCCAGCAGCCGCGGGACGAGCACAGATACGCAGTATTTT. The genes are TRBV5-4 and TRBJ2-3; perhaps TRBD2 as D (6 bases). The CDR3 contains 14 residues. The V gene's germline CDR1 is SGHNT and CDR2 YYREEE (reference sequence). Deletions cut 4 bases from V and 0 bases from J, with 9 bases between.

The CDR3 nucleotides read TGTGCCAGCAGTAGTCCGGGACTGAATTCTTATGGCTACACCTTC. This codes for CASSSPGLNSYGYTF. The chain joins TRBV6-1 to TRBJ1-2; D is possibly TRBD1 (5 bases). The germline V gene encodes CDR1 MNHNS and CDR2 SASEGT. The V gene lost 5 bases and the J gene lost 5 bases, with 18 bases spanning the gap. The CDR3 spans 15 residues.

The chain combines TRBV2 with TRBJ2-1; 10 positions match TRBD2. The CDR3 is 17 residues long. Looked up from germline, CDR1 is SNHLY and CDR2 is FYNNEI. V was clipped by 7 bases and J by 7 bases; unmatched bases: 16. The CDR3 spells CASNPSALAGVPNEQFF. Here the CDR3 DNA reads TGTGCCAGCAATCCATCCGCCCTAGCGGGAGTCCCGAATGAGCAGTTCTTC.

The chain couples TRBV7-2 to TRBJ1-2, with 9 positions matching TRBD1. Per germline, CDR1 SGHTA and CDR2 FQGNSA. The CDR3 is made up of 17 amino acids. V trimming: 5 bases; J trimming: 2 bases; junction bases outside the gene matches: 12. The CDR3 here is CASSISGTGRRNYGYTF. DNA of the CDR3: TGTGCCAGCAGCATCTCCGGGACAGGGAGGAGAAACTATGGCTACACCTTC.

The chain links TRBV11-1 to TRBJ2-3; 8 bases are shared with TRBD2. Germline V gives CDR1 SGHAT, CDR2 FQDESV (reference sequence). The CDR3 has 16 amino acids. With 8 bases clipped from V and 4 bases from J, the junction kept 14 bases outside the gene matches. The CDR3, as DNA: TGTGCCAGCCGTCGGGCCAGCGGGAGTCTCTCAGATACGCAGTATTTT. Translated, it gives CASRRASGSLSDTQYF.